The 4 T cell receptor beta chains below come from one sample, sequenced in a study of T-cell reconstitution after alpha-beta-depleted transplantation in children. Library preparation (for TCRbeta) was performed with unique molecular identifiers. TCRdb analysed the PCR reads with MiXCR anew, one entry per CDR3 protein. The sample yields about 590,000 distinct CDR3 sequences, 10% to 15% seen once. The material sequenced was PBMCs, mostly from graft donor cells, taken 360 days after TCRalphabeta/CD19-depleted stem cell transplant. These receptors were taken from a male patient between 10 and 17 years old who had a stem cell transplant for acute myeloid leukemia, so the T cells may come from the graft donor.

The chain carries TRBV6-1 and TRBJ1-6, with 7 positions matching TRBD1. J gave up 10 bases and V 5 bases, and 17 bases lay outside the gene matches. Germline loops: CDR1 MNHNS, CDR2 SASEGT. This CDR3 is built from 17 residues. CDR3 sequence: CASSRHLPQGGSSPLHF. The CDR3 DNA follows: TGTGCCAGCAGTCGACACCTACCCCAGGGGGGCAGCTCACCCCTCCACTTT.

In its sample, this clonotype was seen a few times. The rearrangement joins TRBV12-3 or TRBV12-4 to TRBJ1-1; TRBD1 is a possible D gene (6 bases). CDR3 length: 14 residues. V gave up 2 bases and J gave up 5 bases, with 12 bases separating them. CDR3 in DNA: TGTGCCAGCAGTTTAAAGGTAGGGGGTACTGAAGCTTTCTTT. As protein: CASSLKVGGTEAFF.

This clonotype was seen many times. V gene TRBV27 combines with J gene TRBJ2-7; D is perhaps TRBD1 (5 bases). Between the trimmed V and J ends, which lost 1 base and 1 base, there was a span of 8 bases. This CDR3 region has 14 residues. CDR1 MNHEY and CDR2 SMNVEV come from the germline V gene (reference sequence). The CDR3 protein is CASSLFRGSYEQYF. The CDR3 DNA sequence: TGTGCCAGCAGTTTATTTAGGGGATCCTACGAGCAGTACTTC.

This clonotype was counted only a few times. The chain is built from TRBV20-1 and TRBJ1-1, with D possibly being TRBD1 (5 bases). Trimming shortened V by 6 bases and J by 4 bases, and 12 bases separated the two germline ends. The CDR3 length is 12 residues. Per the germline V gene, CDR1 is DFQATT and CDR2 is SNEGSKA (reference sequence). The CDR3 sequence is CSAGAPGTEAFF. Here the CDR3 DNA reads TGCAGTGCAGGGGCGCCTGGCACTGAAGCTTTCTTT.